The clone carrying this TCR beta chain was picked up a small number of times. Original methodology: Cell counts per sample came from amplifying reference gene primers. Repertoires were generated with immunoSEQ multiplex PCR, while TCRdb's copy carries only in-frame clones and drops some. V, J and clone size derive from that table, while D and trimming were established from the DNA sequence. This table holds about 68,000 clones, around 87% found once. The sample originates from a study of blood T cell repertoires in COVID-19. At the level of the study: T cells, B-cell-depleted T cells, or PBMCs supplied cDNA or gDNA.

The J segment lost 6 bases and the V segment lost 4 bases, leaving 6 bases of the junction unmatched. The length of the CDR3 is 15 residues. The germline gives CDR1 KGHDR, CDR2 SFDVKD. Sequenced input: peripheral blood. The receptor was derived from a man aged 50-59 years with active COVID-19. J is TRBJ2-1 and V is TRBV24-1, with TRBD1 matching over 9 bases. CDR3 protein: CATSDPGQGINEQFF. The CDR3 DNA is TGTGCCACCAGTGACCCGGGACAGGGAATCAATGAGCAGTTCTTC.